These 19 T cell receptor beta chains share one sample of origin, sequenced in a study of T cells in women clearing cervical HPV infection. Profiling relied on immunoSEQ multiplex PCR, and the TCRdb table lists in-frame clones only, not all of them. The table counts more than 25,000 clones; less than 4% lies in the top ten. Sequenced material: blood buffy coat. The receptors come from a woman aged 18 to 75 with a cervical HPV16 infection that either progressed to CIN3+ or cleared (not recorded which).

Regarding this clone: The read comes to an end 3 residues before the CDR3 does, leaving the germline J gene to fill in the end. The chain uses TRBV7-2 and TRBJ2-7, with 9 bases that match TRBD2. The CDR3 length is 15 residues. Germline CDR1 and CDR2: SGHTA and FQGNSA. V lost 2 bases, J lost 2 bases, and 4 bases stayed unmatched. The CDR3 bases that were read are TGTGCCAGCAGCTTAACTGCGGGGGGGCCCTACGAG. Amino acid sequence: CASSLTAGGPYE. The CDR3 reads in full as CASSLTAGGPYEQYF.

A remark on this clone: The CDR3 end is not reached by the read, which stops 3 residues before it; the germline J gene fills it in. V gene TRBV10-3 combines with J gene TRBJ2-7; 7 nucleotides align to TRBD1. The V segment lost 2 bases and the J segment 1 base; nucleotides outside the gene matches: 2. This CDR3 region has 14 residues. The germline CDR1 and CDR2 sequences are ENHRY and SYGVKD. The CDR3 sequence: CAISEPGGSYEQYF. The DNA read from the CDR3 is TGTGCCATCAGTGAGCCAGGGGGATCCTACGAG.

Points on this clone: The sequenced fragment ends 3 residues before the CDR3 boundary, so the rest is inferred from the germline J gene. V is TRBV10-1 and J is TRBJ2-3; 7 bases agree with TRBD1. There are 16 residues in the CDR3. V gave up 2 bases and J gave up 2 bases; unmatched junction bases: 7. Germline values: CDR1 WNHNN, CDR2 SYGVQD (reference sequence). The covered CDR3 bases are TGCGCCAGCAGTGAGGAAGGGGGCCCCCACACAGATACG. Translating it yields CASSEEGGPHTDT. The full CDR3 reads CASSEEGGPHTDTQYF.

As concerns this clone: The read falls 3 residues short of the CDR3 end, and the missing part is taken from the germline J gene. The chain links TRBV7-9 to TRBJ1-2, with 7 bases fitting TRBD1. J gave up 4 bases and V 5 bases, and 4 bases lay outside the gene matches. The CDR3 sequence is 13 residues long. Germline V gives CDR1 SEHNR, CDR2 FQNEAQ (reference sequence). CDR3 sequence: CASSVGQSYGYTF. CDR3 bases read: TGTGCCAGCAGCGTGGGACAGAGCTATGGC. The entire variable domain, with the rest obtained from reference TRBV7-9 and TRBJ1-2, is as follows: DTGVSQNPRHKITKRGQNVTFRCDPISEHNRLYWYRQTLGQGPEFLTYFQNEAQLEKSRLLSDRFSAERPKGSFSTLEIQRTEQGDSAMYLCASSVGQSYGYTFGSGTRLTVV.

CDR3 amino acids: CASSLGLAANSEQYF. Partial CDR3 DNA: TGTGCCAGCAGCTTGGGACTAGCGGCAAACTCCGAG. The V and J genes are TRBV5-4 and TRBJ2-7; 9 bases align to TRBD2. The DNA ends 3 residues before the CDR3 does, and the rest of the CDR3 is filled in from the germline J gene. The CDR3 is made up of 15 amino acids. Germline CDR1 is SGHNT and CDR2 is YYREEE (reference sequence). The junction had 7 bases not matched to a gene; V was cut back by 0 bases and J by 6 bases.

Note on this clone: With the read ending 3 residues before the CDR3 end, the germline J gene is used to fill in that end. V is TRBV10-3 and J is TRBJ1-1; D unresolved. V was shortened by 10 bases and J by 1 base, with 10 bases between the two germline ends. The CDR3 loop spans 12 amino acids. Germline V gene lookup returns CDR1 ENHRY and CDR2 SYGVKD. Partial CDR3 DNA: TGTGCCACACAGACACCGAACACTGAA. It codes for CATQTPNTE. The full CDR3 protein reads CATQTPNTEAFF.

Of note for this clone: The read falls 3 residues short of the CDR3 end, and the missing part is taken from the germline J gene. The chain recombines TRBV7-8 with TRBJ2-7, with D perhaps matching TRBD1 (5 bases). The CDR3 is 15 residues long. Trimming removed 2 bases from V and 2 bases from J, with 13 bases in between. Germline CDR1 is SGHVS and CDR2 is FQNEAQ. CDR3 in amino acids: CASSLTVPGTYEQYF. Incomplete CDR3 DNA: TGTGCCAGCAGCTTAACGGTGCCAGGGACCTACGAG. The full variable domain, completed using reference TRBV7-8 and TRBJ2-7, is GAGVSQSPRYKVAKRGQDVALRCDPISGHVSLFWYQQALGQGPEFLTYFQNEAQLDKSGLPSDRFFAERPEGSVSTLKIQRTQQEDSAVYLCASSLTVPGTYEQYFGPGTRLTVT.

Concerning this clone: The read is 3 residues too short to cover the CDR3 end, so that end is filled in from the germline J gene. The rearrangement joins TRBV11-2 to TRBJ1-1; D remains ambiguous. The CDR3 spans 15 residues. Germline V lookup: CDR1 SGHAT, CDR2 FQNNGV. V was trimmed by 7 bases and J by 1 base, leaving 16 bases between them. The CDR3 sequence is CASTLLKQKNTEAFF. The sequenced part of the CDR3 DNA is TGTGCCAGCACCCTTTTAAAACAGAAGAACACTGAA.

With respect to this clone: The CDR3 goes on 3 residues after the read ends, and that part is filled in from the germline J gene. V gene TRBV7-2 combines with J gene TRBJ2-4; D may be TRBD1 (7 bases). CDR3 length: 17 residues. Germline assignment: CDR1 SGHTA and CDR2 FQGNSA. The CDR3 here is CASSLAGGGGHGYGQYF. The DNA read from the CDR3 is TGTGCCAGCAGCTTAGCGGGAGGAGGGGGCCACGGCTATGGT.

With respect to this clone: The read stops 3 residues short of the end of the CDR3; the missing end is completed from the germline J gene. The chain has TRBV10-2 and TRBJ2-7; TRBD1 matches 7 bases. This CDR3 is built from 15 residues. The V gene's germline CDR1 is WSHSY and CDR2 SAAADI. Trimming at V came to 5 bases and at J to 0 bases, leaving 7 bases not matched to a gene. The sequenced CDR3 bases are TGCGCCAGCAGTTACTTGGGACAGAGCTCCTACGAG. Its protein product is CASSYLGQSSYE. The CDR3 reads in full as CASSYLGQSSYEQYF.

A remark on this clone: The CDR3 goes on 3 residues after the read ends, and that part is filled in from the germline J gene. The rearrangement links TRBV7-9 to TRBJ2-7, with 9 bases lining up with TRBD1. The CDR3 runs 12 residues. In germline, CDR1 is SEHNR, CDR2 FQNEAQ (reference sequence). Trimming took 10 bases from V and 1 from J; bases not matched to a gene: 2. CDR3 DNA, as far as it was read: TGTGCCACCGGACAGGGGTCCTACGAG. It yields the protein CATGQGSYE. In full, the CDR3 is CATGQGSYEQYF.

A word on this clone: The junction departs from germline at one end; a sequencing error may be responsible. The CDR3 end lies 3 residues beyond the end of the read and is filled in from the germline J gene. The V gene is TRBV4-2, the J gene TRBJ2-3, with TRBD2 identical over 7 bases. The CDR3 consists of 16 residues. Germline V gene sequence: CDR1 LGHNA, CDR2 YNFKEQ. The sequenced CDR3 bases are TGCGCCAGTTCTAGCGGTCCTTCCGCTAGCACAGATACG. Its translation: CASSSGPSASTDT. The whole CDR3 region reads CASSSGPSASTDTQYF.

Worth noting for this clone: The read is 3 residues too short to cover the CDR3 end, so that end is filled in from the germline J gene. The chain is built from TRBV9 and TRBJ1-6, with D perhaps matching TRBD1 (6 bases). Between the trimmed V and J ends, which lost 0 bases and 9 bases, there was a span of 19 bases. The CDR3 is 17 residues long. Germline V gene data show CDR1 as SGDLS and CDR2 as YYNGEE. The chain's CDR3 is CASSVDQGHTPGSPLHF. CDR3 DNA, as far as it was read: TGTGCCAGCAGCGTAGACCAGGGGCACACGCCGGGTTCACCC.

As regards this clone: The sequence runs out 3 residues before the end of the CDR3; the remainder is reconstructed from the germline J gene. This chain connects TRBV5-1 to TRBJ2-3; D may be TRBD2 (6 bases). V lost 1 base, J lost 2 bases, and 11 bases lay in between. This CDR3 is 15 amino acids long. Germline values: CDR1 SGHRS, CDR2 YFSETQ. This CDR3 reads CASSLSRGITDTQYF. Incomplete CDR3 DNA: TGCGCCAGCAGCTTGTCCCGGGGGATCACAGATACG.

A word on this clone: The CDR3 goes on 3 residues after the read ends, and that part is filled in from the germline J gene. This chain uses TRBV6-2 or TRBV6-3 with TRBJ1-5; D perhaps matches TRBD1 (5 bases). CDR3 length: 16 amino acids. Between the trimmed V and J ends, which lost 4 bases and 5 bases, there was a span of 18 bases. The germline V gene has CDR1 MNHEY and CDR2 SVGEGT. CDR3 protein: CASSWGWGEGYQPQHF. The DNA read from the CDR3 is TGTGCCAGCAGTTGGGGGTGGGGGGAGGGTTATCAGCCC.

Note on this clone: The observed sequence ends 3 residues before the CDR3 terminus, with the missing tail filled in from the germline J gene. The gene calls are TRBV18 and TRBJ1-2; a possible D gene is TRBD1 (5 bases). The CDR3 spans 17 residues. Germline V gene data show CDR1 as KGHSH and CDR2 as LQKENI. The sequenced CDR3 bases are TGTGCCAGCTCACGAAGGACTAGCGGGGGGTTCTCCTACGAC. Amino acids: CASSRRTSGGFSYD. The whole CDR3 protein is CASSRRTSGGFSYDYTF.

Worth noting for this clone: One end of the junction fails to match germline, which may point to a read error. Read data end 3 residues before the CDR3 end; the end is taken from the germline J gene. V and J are TRBV18 and TRBJ1-2, with D hard to call. Germline loops: CDR1 KGHSH, CDR2 LQKENI. This CDR3 comprises 11 residues. The CDR3 loop reads CASSFGYDYTF. Incomplete CDR3 DNA: TGTGCCAGCTCCTTCGGGTATGAC.

For this clone: The CDR3 goes on 3 residues after the read ends, and that part is filled in from the germline J gene. This rearrangement joins TRBV20-1 to TRBJ2-7; possibly TRBD2 for D (6 bases). Germline CDR1 is DFQATT and CDR2 is SNEGSKA (reference sequence). The CDR3 extends over 14 amino acids. V was pared by 0 bases and J by 2 bases, with 11 bases between. The CDR3 bases that were read are TGCAGTGCTAGAGATGGGGGACTTACCTACGAG. Encoded protein: CSARDGGLTYE. The CDR3, in full, reads CSARDGGLTYEQYF.

A word on this clone: The observed sequence ends 3 residues before the CDR3 terminus, with the missing tail filled in from the germline J gene. The chain carries TRBV7-3 and TRBJ1-1; 8 nucleotides match TRBD1. The V and J ends lost 5 bases and 5 bases, in that order; junction bases with no gene match: 4. The CDR3 runs 13 residues. Looked up from germline, CDR1 is SGHTA and CDR2 is FQGTGA. The CDR3 is CASSTQGGTEAFF. The CDR3 DNA, read in part, is TGTGCCAGCAGCACACAGGGGGGAACTGAA.